This T cell receptor beta chain comes out of a study of cytomegalovirus exposure and HLA in healthy donors. The study, taken as a whole, reports: Rare TCR sequences dominated, though some public TCRs recurred in many donors. With later analysis, a missense DCLRE1C variant became linked to TCR beta V- and J-gene trimming. Some highly shared sequence variants likely arose as a pipeline artifact.

60 Vbeta and 13 Jbeta primers were used in PCR. Clones were sequenced by immunoSEQ multiplex PCR, and TCRdb holds only the in-frame ones, with some missing. The table shows approximately 170,000 clones, with over 65% occurring only once. About this clone itself: Its specificity is unknown. The same CDR3 can be traced to other DNA sequences in this sample.

V shed 7 bases and J shed 6 bases, with 10 bases lying between them. Germline V gene data show CDR1 as DFQATT and CDR2 as SNEGSKA (reference sequence). CDR3 size: 11 residues. Sequenced: PBMCs. The receptor comes from a woman in her thirties or forties in good health and CMV-seropositive. This chain joins TRBV20-1 and TRBJ1-3; D remains unclear. This CDR3 reads CSVADSNTIYF. CDR3 in DNA: TGCAGTGTCGCAGATTCAAACACCATATATTTT.